The clone carrying this TCR beta chain was found many times. The data were obtained in a study of T cells after yellow fever vaccination. Overall study context: Those fractions that held only low numbers of cells were prepared using the SMART-Seq v4 Ultra Low Input RNA kit.

It was through 5'RACE template switching that TCR cDNA was made, with a universal primer site and UMIs added. MiXCR was run by TCRdb on the 5' RACE reads, yielding one entry per CDR3 protein. The sample consists of roughly 300,000 distinct CDR3 sequences, roughly 8.3% of them appearing once. The germline V and J ends were trimmed by 3 bases and 5 bases, with 21 bases remaining between them. The CDR3 runs 17 residues. Germline lookup yields CDR1 LGHNA and CDR2 YSLEER. The chain has TRBV4-3 and TRBJ2-3; no reliable D call. The sequence was collected from a man between 18 and 29 years old who received the YFV17D yellow fever vaccine. The material sequenced was PBMCs, taken about 41 days after the first yellow fever vaccination. The CDR3 coding sequence is TGCGCCAGCAGCCAGGGCGGTCGGTCAAGGCCGGGAGATACGCAGTATTTT. Amino acids: CASSQGGRSRPGDTQYF.